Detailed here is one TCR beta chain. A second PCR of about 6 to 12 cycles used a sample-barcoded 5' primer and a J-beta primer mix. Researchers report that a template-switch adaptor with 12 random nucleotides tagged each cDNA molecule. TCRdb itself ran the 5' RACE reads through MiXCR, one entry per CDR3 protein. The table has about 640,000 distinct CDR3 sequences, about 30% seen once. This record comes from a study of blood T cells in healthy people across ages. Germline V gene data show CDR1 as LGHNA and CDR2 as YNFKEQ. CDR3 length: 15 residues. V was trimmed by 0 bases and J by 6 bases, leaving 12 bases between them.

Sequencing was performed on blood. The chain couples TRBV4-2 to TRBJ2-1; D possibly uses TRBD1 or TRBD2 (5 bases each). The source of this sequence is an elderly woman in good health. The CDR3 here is CASSQERGPRNEQFF. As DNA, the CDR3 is TGTGCCAGCAGCCAAGAACGGGGACCCCGCAATGAGCAGTTCTTC.